This T cell receptor beta chain came from a study of T cells in women clearing cervical HPV infection. About the research overall: Donors had HPV16-related CIN3 or worse; 2 had invasive cancer. Blood came at first lesion visit for cases, post-clearance for controls.

Cervical HPV DNA detected by MY09/MY11 PCR, typed by dot-blot. Concerning this clone itself: The CDR3 goes on 3 residues after the read ends, and that part is filled in from the germline J gene.

The protocol was immunoSEQ multiplex PCR, while the TCRdb copy is restricted to in-frame clones and leaves out a portion. The table lists under 45,000 clones. Looked up from germline, CDR1 is SGHVS and CDR2 is FNYEAQ. The CDR3 spans 14 residues. The sequenced sample was blood buffy coat. The source of this sequence is a woman between 18 and 70 years old with a cervical HPV16 infection that either progressed to CIN3+ or cleared (not recorded which). The chain joins TRBV7-6 to TRBJ2-2; tentatively, D is TRBD1 (7 bases). The part of the CDR3 DNA that was read is TGTGCCAGCAGCTTAGATCAGGGGGGAGAAAAG. This encodes CASSLDQGGEK. The complete CDR3 sequence is CASSLDQGGEKLFF. Complete variable domain (other parts from reference TRBV7-6 and TRBJ2-2): GAGVSQSPRYKVTKRGQDVALRCDPISGHVSLYWYRQALGQGPEFLTYFNYEAQQDKSGLPNDRFSAERPEGSISTLTIQRTEQRDSAMYRCASSLDQGGEKLFFGEGSRLTVL.